This T cell receptor beta chain was obtained from a study of Graves' ophthalmopathy and Graves' hyperthyroidism. Overall study context: Blood was drawn at initial diagnosis, before any treatment.

RNA served as the template for amplifying TCR beta CDR3 regions. Scientists carried out first-round RT-PCR using HTBI primers and then a second-round multiplex PCR. TCRdb recomputed calls from the multiplex PCR reads with MiXCR, one row per CDR3 protein. The sample has about 740,000 distinct CDR3 sequences, 40% seen once. Findings of the study overall: Discrimination between ophthalmopathy and stable hyperthyroidism by a 13-signature model showed about 88% sensitivity and roughly 80% specificity.

This clonotype occurred many times. Its antigen remains unknown. This CDR3 is 16 amino acids long. V shed 4 bases, J shed 10 bases, and the junction held 11 bases outside the gene matches. Germline lookup yields CDR1 SEHNR and CDR2 FQNEAQ (reference sequence). Input material: peripheral blood. This sequence was found in an adult man with Graves' ophthalmopathy. This sequence joins TRBV7-9 and TRBJ1-6; the match to TRBD1 covers 9 bases. In DNA, the CDR3 is TGTGCCAGCAGCTCGACCGGGACAGGGAGAGGGTCACCCCTCCACTTT. Protein product: CASSSTGTGRGSPLHF.